This TCR beta chain was profiled in a study of T cell responses to AZD1222 COVID-19 vaccine. Trimming cost V 4 bases and J 12 bases, with 7 bases left between them. The CDR3 runs 10 residues. Germline values: CDR1 SNHLY, CDR2 FYNNEI. The table came from immunoSEQ multiplex PCR; TCRdb's copy has only in-frame clones and leaves some out. Of more than 75,000 clones in the sample, 91% were seen once. The chain has TRBV2 and TRBJ2-1; tentative D call: TRBD2 (5 bases). Specimen: peripheral blood, collected on day 0 of AZD1222 vaccination. The clonotype originates from an adult in good health. The CDR3 bases are TGTGCCAGCAGTGTCGGAGGGCAGTTCTTC. It encodes CASSVGGQFF.